This T cell receptor (beta chain) originates from a study of shared clonotypes between healthy human individuals (dated by TCRdb to 2020 to 2022). With regard to the full study: A couple of women and a few men aged 18 to 49 years were included in the cohort. For each donor, three plates each were used for CD4 naive and CD4 memory, two plates were used for CD8 naive, and one plate was used for CD8 memory. Each donor's leukapheresis produced roughly between roughly 0.85 and 10 billion PBMCs. To increase sequencing depth and limit assay-specific biases, different laboratories used diverse techniques to prepare libraries and sequence TCR repertoires. Blood TCR repertoires of five healthy adults were deeply sequenced to estimate repertoire size and the extent of clonotype sharing between individuals.

Turning to this clone: Its target antigen remains unknown. Base quality data are lacking; no much larger clone is found one base away.

Healthy HIV-negative adults with no recently reported acute infections or vaccinations were included as donors. Only Caucasian adults living in Nashville, Tennessee, USA were represented among the donors. CD8 memory samples consisted of magnetically selected CD45RO+ cells combined with CCR7-negative CD45RA+ effector memory (TemRA) cells. Blood was collected by leukapheresis, and PBMCs were isolated by Ficoll-Histopaque density gradient centrifugation and then cryopreserved in liquid nitrogen vapor phase. Analytical flow cytometry was used to check the purity and quantity of every magnetically sorted T cell population. From each sorted fraction, genomic DNA was isolated and quantified by UV absorbance on a Nanodrop 2000c. Trimming removed 4 bases from V and 0 bases from J, leaving 4 bases between the germline ends. The CDR3, from cysteine to phenylalanine, totals 13 residues. Kept here is only the CDR3 DNA, which spans 39 bases and is read in frame from base 1. CDR1 and CDR2 are drawn from the germline V gene: SQVTM, ANQGSEA.

The study at large found these results: Because the study included a small number of donors, the genetic and exposure-history diversity represented was limited. Clonotypes shared by all four sorted-subset donors showed higher generation probabilities than non-shared clonotypes. Even with the large sequencing depth, rarefaction of the sorted-subset datasets indicated that sequencing was incomplete. Larger estimated clonotype richness was generally found for naive subsets than for memory subsets. Pairwise subsampling led to the expectation that sequencing depth would affect the degree of clonotype sharing among donors. Around 5.4% of naive CD4, around 4% of naive CD8, about 2.1% of memory CD4, and around 0.4% of memory CD8 clonotypes were shared across several donors. Sampling was restricted to blood, and TCR repertoires in tissue are likely to differ from TCR repertoires in blood.

TCR CDR3 regions were amplified from genomic DNA by multiplex PCR using the deep immunoSEQ assay. Genomic DNA extracted from each cell subset was distributed evenly over all wells of several immunoSEQ 96-well plates, and each plate served as one replicate. For sorted subsets, about 210 ng of genomic DNA, equivalent to 25,000 to 35,000 T cell genomes, went into each replicate PCR. Purified libraries were measured with a Qubit 3.0 fluorometer, size-checked on a Bioanalyzer 2100, and measured again with the KAPA Library Quantification kit. Every immunoSEQ 96-well plate was sequenced on a separate single-read 150-cycle Illumina NextSeq 550 flow cell. As for the original processing: Because the immunoSEQ output held only junctional sequences and lacked quality scores, the filtering could not match the filtering applied to full-length reads. To assign V/J genes and CDR3, sequences were annotated against IMGT germline references using PyIR, a Python wrapper for IgBLAST v1.9. Reads with weak V/J assignments (E-value above 1e-6), missing CDR3, stop codons, out-of-frame junctions, or ambiguous translated residues were removed. V3J clonotypes were defined by identical inferred V gene, J gene, and CDR3 amino acid sequence. To compute the percentage overlap between repertoires, the number of shared unique clonotypes was divided by the size of the smaller repertoire. Three approaches were used to assess repertoire richness: RTK rarefaction, the Chao1 estimator, and Recon v2.1 estimates of unobserved clonotypes. Generation probabilities for all TCRbeta clonotypes obtained by the gDNA method from a handful of donors were computed using OLGA. The clones in this table, taken by TCRdb from immuneACCESS, are in-frame only. Not every clone is retained; where verified, under half of the shortfall comes from an unresolved V gene, and the cause of the rest is unknown. V and J calls and clone size follow that table, whereas D and trimming were derived from the DNA. This sample gives approximately 110,000 clones in total; 65% to 75% of them show up just once. The ten largest clones take up roughly 24% of the sample.

The V and J genes are TRBV29-1 and TRBJ2-6, with the identity of the D gene unclear. Material for sequencing was memory CD8+ T cells sorted from blood. What this sample's cell subset or site label stands for: CD45RO+ cells pooled with CCR7-negative TemRA cells. The TCR comes from a woman aged 30 to 39 in good health. The bases are TGCAGCGTTGCCTACTCTGGGGCCAACGTCCTGACTTTC. This encodes CSVAYSGANVLTF.